This is a list of T cell receptor beta chains from one sample in a study of control samples from healthy donors and cancer patients. Sequencing used immunoSEQ multiplex PCR; TCRdb keeps in-frame clones, though not all of them. The sample includes 100,000 to 150,000 clones, roughly 87% of them seen just once. Sequenced material: blood. The receptors shown here come from a man aged 18 to 29 in good health. The CDR3 runs from the conserved cysteine through the conserved F or W. Each record gives: J gene, V gene, clone size, D gene, CDR3 protein, CDR3 DNA. The D gene is left open where the match is weak. The listing skips clone size in some rows; elsewhere it reads once, few, many or a size class.

TRBJ2-2 | TRBV11-2 | NA | NA | CASSQSRASGELFF | TGTGCCAGCAGCCAAAGCCGGGCGTCCGGGGAGCTGTTTTTT
TRBJ2-7 | TRBV12-3/TRBV12-4 | NA | NA | CASGYRVGYEQYF | TGTGCCAGCGGGTACAGGGTAGGCTACGAGCAGTACTTC
TRBJ1-5 | TRBV14 | many | NA | CASSQELGQPQHF | TGTGCCAGCAGCCAAGAATTAGGCCAGCCCCAGCATTTT
TRBJ1-2 | TRBV7-8 | few | TRBD1 | CASSAQGGAPYGYTF | TGTGCCAGCAGCGCTCAGGGGGGGGCCCCCTATGGCTACACCTTC
TRBJ1-1 | TRBV28 | NA | TRBD1 | CASNRQGPEAFF | TGTGCCAGCAACCGACAGGGGCCTGAAGCTTTCTTT
TRBJ1-6 | TRBV19 | once | TRBD1 | CASSTTGEYNSPLHF | TGTGCCAGTAGTACCACAGGGGAGTATAATTCACCCCTCCACTTT
TRBJ2-2 | TRBV19 | NA | NA | CASSIVDGELFF | TGTGCCAGTAGTATAGTTGACGGGGAGCTGTTTTTT
TRBJ1-1 | TRBV4-1 | few | NA | CASSQVPLASEAFF | TGCGCCAGCAGCCAAGTCCCGTTGGCCTCTGAAGCTTTCTTT
TRBJ1-1 | TRBV3-1/TRBV3-2 | NA | NA | CASSPVDRPNTEAFF | TGTGCCAGCAGCCCAGTCGACAGGCCGAACACTGAAGCTTTCTTT
TRBJ2-4 | TRBV6-1 | few | NA | CASSEVPKNIQYF | TGTGCCAGCAGTGAAGTTCCCAAAAACATTCAGTACTTC
TRBJ2-7 | TRBV2 | few | NA | CASGTAYEQYF | TGTGCCAGCGGTACAGCCTACGAGCAGTACTTC
TRBJ2-1 | TRBV18 | NA | TRBD2 | CASSSKAGETYNEQFF | TGTGCCAGCTCATCGAAAGCGGGAGAAACCTACAATGAGCAGTTCTTC
TRBJ1-1 | TRBV7-2 | NA | TRBD1 | CASSSTQGAYTEAFF | TGTGCCAGCAGTTCTACACAGGGGGCGTACACTGAAGCTTTCTTT
TRBJ2-7 | TRBV18 | NA | NA | CASSARTYEQYF | TGTGCCAGCTCCGCTAGGACCTACGAGCAGTACTTC
TRBJ2-7 | TRBV3-1/TRBV3-2 | large | NA | CASSQDVRGTPSYEQYF | TGTGCCAGCAGCCAAGACGTGAGGGGGACGCCATCCTACGAGCAGTACTTC
TRBJ2-1 | TRBV11-3 | NA | NA | CASSLGFYNEQFF | TGTGCCAGCAGCTTGGGCTTCTACAATGAGCAGTTCTTC
TRBJ2-7 | TRBV29-1 | NA | NA | CSVTGSLPYEQYF | TGCAGCGTCACAGGGTCCTTACCCTACGAGCAGTACTTC
TRBJ1-3 | TRBV24-1 | NA | NA | CAPLQPCAGNTIYF | TGTGCCCCCCTTCAGCCGTGTGCTGGAAACACCATATATTTT
TRBJ2-1 | TRBV7-9 | once | TRBD2 | CASSFSGRWNEQFF | TGTGCCAGCAGCTTTAGCGGGAGGTGGAATGAGCAGTTCTTC
TRBJ2-5 | TRBV18 | NA | NA | CASSPPVSGDPRSTQYF | TGTGCCAGCTCACCACCGGTTAGCGGAGACCCAAGATCGACCCAGTACTTC
TRBJ1-1 | TRBV11-2 | NA | NA | CASSSQGLGNTEAFF | TGTGCCAGCAGCTCGCAGGGGTTAGGGAACACTGAAGCTTTCTTT
TRBJ2-1 | TRBV11-3 | NA | NA | CASSLEGDSRGSYNEQFF | TGTGCCAGCAGCTTAGAAGGGGACTCCCGAGGCTCCTACAATGAGCAGTTCTTC
TRBJ2-5 | TRBV20-1 | NA | NA | CSASKRWRDF | TGCAGTGCTAGTAAGCGGTGGCGCGACTTC
TRBJ1-5 | TRBV4-1 | NA | NA | CASSQRLGTNQPQHF | TGCGCCAGCAGCCAGAGACTTGGGACCAATCAGCCCCAGCATTTT
TRBJ2-5 | TRBV25-1 | NA | NA | CASEPTQETQYF | TGTGCCAGCGAGCCCACTCAAGAGACCCAGTACTTC
TRBJ1-4 | TRBV20-1 | NA | NA | CSASMGPYEKLFF | TGCAGTGCTAGTATGGGGCCTTATGAAAAACTGTTTTTT
TRBJ1-1 | TRBV19 | NA | NA | CASSIEGGRGTEAFF | TGTGCCAGTAGTATAGAGGGGGGAAGGGGCACTGAAGCTTTCTTT
TRBJ1-2 | TRBV3-1/TRBV3-2 | NA | NA | CASSQRAGASGYTF | TGTGCCAGCAGCCAACGTGCAGGGGCTTCTGGCTACACCTTC
TRBJ2-2 | TRBV24-1 | NA | TRBD1 | CATSDHRQGSTGELFF | TGTGCCACCAGTGACCACCGACAGGGAAGCACCGGGGAGCTGTTTTTT
TRBJ1-4 | TRBV5-1 | NA | NA | CASSLGQGGGEKLFF | TGCGCCAGCAGCTTGGGCCAGGGAGGGGGGGAAAAACTGTTTTTT
TRBJ1-2 | TRBV29-1 | NA | NA | CSVSGAGGYTF | TGCAGCGTTTCAGGGGCTGGAGGCTACACCTTC
TRBJ1-2 | TRBV28 | NA | TRBD1 | CASSFGTGRDYGYTF | TGTGCCAGCAGTTTTGGGACAGGGAGGGACTATGGCTACACCTTC
TRBJ1-6 | TRBV18 | NA | NA | CASSRKSGGEGPSPLHF | TGTGCCAGCTCACGTAAATCGGGGGGCGAGGGACCCTCACCCCTCCACTTT